The source of this TCR beta chain is a study of shared T cell receptors in the human thymus. The protocol was immunoSEQ multiplex PCR, while the TCRdb copy is restricted to in-frame clones and leaves out a portion. The top ten clones hold around 0.013% of a sample with roughly 550,000 clones, about 84% of them seen once. After removal of 4 bases from V and 5 bases from J, the junction contained 9 bases not matched to a gene. The CDR3 totals 15 residues. Germline CDR1 SGHKS, CDR2 YYEKEE (reference sequence). The same sample was also studied in work on human thymus T cells. That work contributes: All donors were healthy Finnish infants who were undergoing corrective surgery to treat congenital heart defects. Thymus tissue was removed during corrective cardiac surgery. Among thymic and blood repertoires, usage of V and J genes appeared biased. A high degree of thymic repertoire overlap among unrelated individuals was reported in related research.

Sequenced material: thymocytes. This TCR was sampled from a boy less than two years old with a congenital heart defect. V and J are TRBV5-5 and TRBJ2-5, with 9 bases matching TRBD1. CDR3 sequence reads: CASSGGQGPEETQYF. The CDR3 DNA follows: TGTGCCAGCAGCGGGGGACAGGGTCCAGAGGAGACCCAGTACTTC.